Each of the 31 T cell receptor beta chains below was sequenced from the same sample in a study of tumor T cells in aggressive B-cell lymphoma. The data were produced by immunoSEQ multiplex PCR, yet TCRdb's version contains in-frame clones alone and is incomplete. The sample consists of approximately 12,000 clones, 89% of them appearing once. Input material: tumor tissue. All receptors come from an adult with diffuse large B cell lymphoma.

This chain links TRBV7-9 with TRBJ1-1; possibly TRBD1 for D (5 bases). The germline CDR1 and CDR2 sequences are SEHNR and FQNEAQ (reference sequence). The CDR3 runs to 14 residues. Trimming shortened V by 3 bases and J by 0 bases, and 8 bases separated the two germline ends. The CDR3 DNA sequence: TGTGCCAGCAGCTTCACAGGACTGAACACTGAAGCTTTCTTT. It yields the protein CASSFTGLNTEAFF.

The genes are TRBV1 and TRBJ2-1; no DNA check was done on the table's D call, TRBD2. TRBV1 constitutes a pseudogene. The CDR3 loop spans 16 amino acids. CDR3 nucleotides: TGCACCAGCAGCCAGCCACCCGCGGGGTGTGTCAATGAGCAGTTCTTC. Translated, it gives CTSSQPPAGCVNEQFF.

The genes are TRBV15 and TRBJ1-4, with D perhaps matching TRBD1 (5 bases). CDR3 length equals 16 residues. CDR1 LNHNV and CDR2 YYDKDF come from the germline V gene (reference sequence). Between the trimmed V and J ends, which lost 0 bases and 5 bases, there was a span of 13 bases. The CDR3 loop is CATSRDFGQGNEKLFF. The CDR3 DNA sequence: TGTGCCACCAGCAGAGATTTCGGGCAGGGAAATGAAAAACTGTTTTTT.

DNA for the CDR3: TGCGCCAGCAGTCCGGGACTAGCGACTGATACGCAGTATTTT. Residues: CASSPGLATDTQYF. The chain couples TRBV4-3 to TRBJ2-3; 10 bases line up with TRBD2. The J segment lost 6 bases and the V segment lost 6 bases, leaving 6 bases of the junction unmatched. The length of the CDR3 is 14 residues. The germline gives CDR1 LGHNA, CDR2 YSLEER.

Note on this clone: One end of the junction varies from germline; a read error may be responsible. CDR3 sequence: CVSSSRHLNQPQHF. The CDR3 bases are TGTGTCAGCAGCTCCCGACACCTCAATCAGCCCCAGCATTTT. The chain recombines TRBV7-8 with TRBJ1-5; D remains unclear. CDR3 length equals 14 residues. Germline V gives CDR1 SGHVS, CDR2 FQNEAQ.

This chain connects TRBV20-1 to TRBJ1-1, with 7 nucleotides matching TRBD1. The V segment lost 5 bases and the J segment 11 bases; nucleotides outside the gene matches: 8. This CDR3 contains 11 residues. The germline V gene encodes CDR1 DFQATT and CDR2 SNEGSKA (reference sequence). Here the CDR3 reads CSARRTGGAFF. As DNA, the CDR3 is TGCAGTGCTCGTCGGACAGGAGGCGCTTTCTTT.

This clone appeared a single time. The CDR3, as DNA: TGTGCCAGCAGCCTGATTGGGCGGGAGCCCCACGAGCAGTACTTC. This codes for CASSLIGREPHEQYF. The V call is TRBV5-4, the J call TRBJ2-7; 7 nucleotides line up with TRBD2. The ends lost 4 bases at V and 5 bases at J; junction bases unmatched: 12. The germline V gene encodes CDR1 SGHNT and CDR2 YYREEE (reference sequence). The CDR3 is 15 residues long. Supplemented by reference TRBV5-4 and TRBJ2-7, the full variable domain reads ETGVTQSPTHLIKTRGQQVTLRCSSQSGHNTVSWYQQALGQGPQFIFQYYREEENGRGNFPPRFSGLQFPNYSSELNVNALELDDSALYLCASSLIGREPHEQYFGPGTRLTVT.

This chain uses TRBV4-2 with TRBJ2-3; D perhaps matches TRBD2 (7 bases). CDR1 is LGHNA and CDR2 is YNFKEQ in the germline V gene. This CDR3 comprises 15 residues. V was clipped by 4 bases and J by 4 bases, with 15 bases between them. The CDR3 DNA follows: TGTGCCAGCAGCCTGCGGGGGCCGGAGGCAGATACGCAGTATTTT. It yields the protein CASSLRGPEADTQYF.

The chain joins TRBV7-2 to TRBJ2-4, with D perhaps TRBD1 (5 bases). Germline V CDR1 and CDR2: SGHTA, FQGNSA. The V end lost 2 bases, the J end lost 8 bases, and 7 bases lay between the germline ends. The CDR3 is 12 residues long. The chain's CDR3 is CASSLIGDIQYF. The CDR3 nucleotides are TGTGCCAGCAGCTTAATAGGGGACATTCAGTACTTC.

The genes are TRBV10-2 and TRBJ1-2; 8 nucleotides line up with TRBD1. Germline lookup yields CDR1 WSHSY and CDR2 SAAADI. CDR3 size: 14 residues. The trim removed 7 bases at V and 5 bases at J, leaving 9 bases unmatched. CDR3 in amino acids: CASNKQGEGYGYTF. The DNA for the CDR3 is TGCGCCAGCAACAAACAGGGGGAAGGGTATGGCTACACCTTC.

This chain connects TRBV19 to TRBJ2-3, with 7 positions matching TRBD2. V dropped 3 bases and J dropped 4; count of bases not matched to a gene: 7. The CDR3 contains 15 residues. Germline V CDR1 and CDR2: LNHDA, SQIVND (reference sequence). The CDR3 loop is CASSMLGGGADTQYF. Here the CDR3 DNA reads TGTGCCAGTAGTATGCTGGGGGGGGGTGCAGATACGCAGTATTTT.

The genes are TRBV14 and TRBJ2-5; TRBD1 matches at 9 bases. The V and J ends lost 4 bases and 4 bases, in that order; junction bases with no gene match: 7. CDR3 length equals 15 residues. The germline gives CDR1 SGHDN, CDR2 FVKESK. CDR3 protein: CASSRNRGLRETQYF. Written as DNA, the CDR3 is TGTGCCAGCAGCCGAAACAGGGGGCTGAGAGAGACCCAGTACTTC.

The V gene is TRBV6-5, the J gene TRBJ2-2, with D possibly matching TRBD2 (6 bases). Trimming cost V 5 bases and J 5 bases, with 9 bases left between them. There are 13 residues in the CDR3. In germline, CDR1 is MNHEY, CDR2 SVGAGI. CDR3 residues: CASSPRGTGELFF. CDR3 coding DNA: TGTGCCAGCAGTCCCCGGGGGACCGGGGAGCTGTTTTTT.

Here the CDR3 DNA reads TGTGCCAGCGCTAGAACAGGGAGCCACGAGCAGTACTTC. The encoded protein is CASARTGSHEQYF. The rearrangement links TRBV7-9 to TRBJ2-7; D perhaps matches TRBD1 (6 bases). Germline values: CDR1 SEHNR, CDR2 FQNEAQ (reference sequence). The CDR3 is made up of 13 amino acids. V lost 8 bases, J lost 5 bases, and 16 bases lay in between.

J is TRBJ2-1 and V is TRBV5-6, with 8 bases lining up with TRBD2. Germline V gene sequence: CDR1 SGHDT, CDR2 YYEEEE. Germline trimming cut 3 bases from V and 5 bases from J; bases unmatched to any gene: 10. The length of the CDR3 is 16 residues. CDR3 residues: CASSSLSGRKNNEQFF. For the CDR3, the DNA is TGTGCCAGCAGCTCTTTAAGCGGGAGAAAAAACAATGAGCAGTTCTTC. Full variable domain (missing parts from reference TRBV5-6 and TRBJ2-1): DAGVTQSPTHLIKTRGQQVTLRCSPKSGHDTVSWYQQALGQGPQFIFQYYEEEERQRGNFPDRFSGHQFPNYSSELNVNALLLGDSALYLCASSSLSGRKNNEQFFGPGTRLTVL.

V is TRBV7-8 and J is TRBJ2-1, with 15 nucleotides matching TRBD2. Germline CDR1 and CDR2: SGHVS and FQNEAQ. The CDR3 spans 16 residues. V trimming: 5 bases; J trimming: 5 bases; junction bases outside the gene matches: 4. The CDR3 nucleotides are TGTGCCAGCAGCCTGTGGACTAGCGGGAGGGACAATGAGCAGTTCTTC. Amino acids: CASSLWTSGRDNEQFF.

This sequence joins TRBV18 and TRBJ2-1; TRBD1 matches at 12 bases. J was trimmed by 7 bases and V by 6 bases; bases with no gene match: 7. Germline CDR1 is KGHSH and CDR2 is LQKENI. The CDR3 length is 15 residues. The CDR3 here is CASSPGQGATNEQFF. The CDR3 DNA sequence: TGTGCCAGCTCGCCGGGACAGGGGGCTACTAATGAGCAGTTCTTC.

Details on this clone: Other DNA sequences in the same sample also yield this CDR3. DNA of the CDR3: TGTGCCAGCAGCTTCGTCGCCCTGGGCGAGACCCAGTACTTC. It is translated as CASSFVALGETQYF. This rearrangement joins TRBV7-2 to TRBJ2-5; D is unresolved. The germline gives CDR1 SGHTA, CDR2 FQGNSA. Trimming cost V 3 bases and J 5 bases, with 13 bases left between them. The CDR3 covers 14 residues. Drawing the rest from reference TRBV7-2 and TRBJ2-5, the complete variable domain is GAGVSQSPSNKVTEKGKDVELRCDPISGHTALYWYRQSLGQGLEFLIYFQGNSAPDKSGLPSDRFSAERTGGSVSTLTIQRTQQEDSAVYLCASSFVALGETQYFGPGTRLLVL.

The gene calls are TRBV10-3 and TRBJ2-1, with D tentatively TRBD1 (5 bases). The V gene lost 10 bases and the J gene lost 0 bases, with 13 bases spanning the gap. The CDR3 runs to 14 residues. Germline V gives CDR1 ENHRY, CDR2 SYGVKD. As DNA, the CDR3 is TGTGCCACAGGGCCCGGCCGCTCCTACAATGAGCAGTTCTTC. It encodes CATGPGRSYNEQFF.

The rearrangement joins TRBV10-2 to TRBJ2-1; 7 nucleotides match TRBD2. Per germline, CDR1 WSHSY and CDR2 SAAADI. V shed 6 bases and J 6 bases; nucleotides not matched to a gene: 8. The CDR3 runs 14 residues. In DNA form, the CDR3 reads TGCGCCAGCAGCGAAGCGGGATCGGTCAATGAGCAGTTCTTC. The encoded protein is CASSEAGSVNEQFF.

V gene TRBV18 combines with J gene TRBJ2-1; 12 nucleotides agree with TRBD2. Germline assignment: CDR1 KGHSH and CDR2 LQKENI. The V gene end was trimmed by 4 bases and the J gene end by 3 bases; junction bases not matched to a gene: 4. This CDR3 contains 16 residues. The DNA of the CDR3 is TGTGCCAGCTCACTTGGACTAGCGGGATTCTACAATGAGCAGTTCTTC. It encodes CASSLGLAGFYNEQFF.

V gene TRBV19 combines with J gene TRBJ1-2, with 7 bases matching TRBD1. With 3 bases clipped from V and 5 bases from J, the junction kept 12 bases outside the gene matches. The germline gives CDR1 LNHDA, CDR2 SQIVND (reference sequence). The CDR3 totals 16 residues. This chain's CDR3 is CASSIVDETGRYGYTF. DNA of the CDR3: TGTGCCAGTAGTATTGTCGATGAGACAGGGAGATATGGCTACACCTTC.

The chain employs TRBV10-3 and TRBJ2-1; D is undetermined. Germline V gene data show CDR1 as ENHRY and CDR2 as SYGVKD. V gave up 10 bases and J gave up 0 bases, with 10 bases separating them. The CDR3 consists of 13 residues. The CDR3 spells CATLEVSYNEQFF. The CDR3, as DNA: TGTGCCACCCTCGAGGTCTCCTACAATGAGCAGTTCTTC.

This chain uses TRBV7-9 with TRBJ2-5, with a tentative D call TRBD1 (5 bases). This CDR3 spans 15 amino acids. The V end was cut by 0 bases, the J end by 5 bases, with 13 bases between. CDR1 is SEHNR and CDR2 is FQNEAQ in the germline V gene (reference sequence). CDR3 in DNA: TGTGCCAGCAGCTTAGCGACAGACGGAAGGGAGACCCAGTACTTC. Its translation: CASSLATDGRETQYF. Supplemented by reference TRBV7-9 and TRBJ2-5, the full variable domain reads DTGVSQNPRHKITKRGQNVTFRCDPISEHNRLYWYRQTLGQGPEFLTYFQNEAQLEKSRLLSDRFSAERPKGSFSTLEIQRTEQGDSAMYLCASSLATDGRETQYFGPGTRLLVL.

V is TRBV10-2 and J is TRBJ2-7, with 10 bases lining up with TRBD1. The V segment lost 2 bases and the J segment 1 base; nucleotides outside the gene matches: 8. Per germline, CDR1 WSHSY and CDR2 SAAADI. This CDR3 is built from 17 residues. In DNA, the CDR3 is TGCGCCAGCAGTGAGCCGGGACAGGGGCGGGTATCCTACGAGCAGTACTTC. Translating it yields CASSEPGQGRVSYEQYF.

The rearrangement joins TRBV7-7 to TRBJ2-5; TRBD1 matches at 9 bases. CDR3 length: 15 residues. Germline V lookup: CDR1 SSHAT, CDR2 FNYEAQ (reference sequence). V gave up 6 bases and J gave up 5 bases; unmatched junction bases: 10. CDR3 residues: CASSSGQGRSETQYF. In DNA form, the CDR3 reads TGTGCCAGCAGTTCCGGACAGGGGAGGTCGGAGACCCAGTACTTC.

The V gene is TRBV19, the J gene TRBJ2-1; D is ambiguous. The germline CDR1 and CDR2 sequences are LNHDA and SQIVND (reference sequence). The CDR3 is 14 amino acids. V gave up 8 bases and J gave up 4 bases, with 15 bases separating them. This CDR3 reads CASGPRASYNEQFF. In nucleotides, the CDR3 is TGTGCCAGTGGCCCCCGAGCTAGTTACAATGAGCAGTTCTTC. The entire variable domain, with the rest obtained from reference TRBV19 and TRBJ2-1, is as follows: DGGITQSPKYLFRKEGQNVTLSCEQNLNHDAMYWYRQDPGQGLRLIYYSQIVNDFQKGDIAEGYSVSREKKESFPLTVTSAQKNPTAFYLCASGPRASYNEQFFGPGTRLTVL.

The CDR3 region has the DNA TGTGCCAGCAGCTTGGACAGGGCTGGGGCCAACGTCCTGACTTTC. Its protein is CASSLDRAGANVLTF. The chain joins TRBV5-4 to TRBJ2-6; maybe TRBD1 (6 bases). Germline V CDR1 and CDR2: SGHNT, YYREEE (reference sequence). This CDR3 comprises 15 residues. Deletions cut 0 bases from V and 2 bases from J, with 6 bases between. The full variable domain, its missing parts supplied by reference TRBV5-4 and TRBJ2-6, is ETGVTQSPTHLIKTRGQQVTLRCSSQSGHNTVSWYQQALGQGPQFIFQYYREEENGRGNFPPRFSGLQFPNYSSELNVNALELDDSALYLCASSLDRAGANVLTFGAGSRLTVL.

This chain links TRBV2 with TRBJ2-7; TRBD1 matches at 10 bases. Trimming cost V 7 bases and J 3 bases; bases outside gene matches: 3. The CDR3 runs 13 residues. Germline CDR1 SNHLY, CDR2 FYNNEI. The CDR3 DNA reads TGTGCCAGCATGCGGACAGGGGGCTACGAGCAGTACTTC. This gives the protein CASMRTGGYEQYF.

The rearrangement links TRBV5-6 to TRBJ2-2, with D possibly being TRBD1 (6 bases). This CDR3 comprises 16 residues. V was cut by 0 bases and J by 3 bases, with 12 bases left in between. Germline V gives CDR1 SGHDT, CDR2 YYEEEE. CDR3 loop: CASSLDWGQDTGELFF. CDR3 bases: TGTGCCAGCAGCTTGGATTGGGGGCAGGACACCGGGGAGCTGTTTTTT.

V gene TRBV6-5 combines with J gene TRBJ2-3, with 15 bases that match TRBD2. The junction had 4 bases not matched to a gene; V was cut back by 10 bases and J by 5 bases. CDR3 size: 14 residues. The germline gives CDR1 MNHEY, CDR2 SVGAGI. Here the CDR3 reads CAIGTSGRLDTQYF. The CDR3 nucleotides read TGTGCCATCGGGACTAGCGGGAGGTTAGATACGCAGTATTTT.